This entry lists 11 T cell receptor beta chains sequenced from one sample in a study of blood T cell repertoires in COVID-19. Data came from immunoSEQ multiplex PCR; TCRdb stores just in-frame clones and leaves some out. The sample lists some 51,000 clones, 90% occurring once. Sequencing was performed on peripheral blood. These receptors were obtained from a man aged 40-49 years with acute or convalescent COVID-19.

The CDR3: CASSLGQVSYEQYF. The CDR3 coding sequence is TGTGCCAGCAGCTTGGGACAGGTCTCCTACGAGCAGTACTTC. The chain links TRBV7-2 to TRBJ2-7, with 8 bases identical to TRBD1. The germline CDR1 and CDR2 sequences are SGHTA and FQGNSA. This CDR3 contains 14 residues. Trimming at V came to 3 bases and at J to 0 bases, leaving 1 base not matched to a gene.

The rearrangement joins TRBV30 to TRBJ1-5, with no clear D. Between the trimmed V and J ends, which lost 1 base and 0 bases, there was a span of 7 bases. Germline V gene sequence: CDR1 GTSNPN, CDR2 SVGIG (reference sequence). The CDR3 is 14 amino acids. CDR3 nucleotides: TGTGCCTGGAGTGGCGCTTATAGCAATCAGCCCCAGCATTTT. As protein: CAWSGAYSNQPQHF.

This CDR3 is CASSQFTGPYEQYF. CDR3 nucleotide sequence: TGTGCCAGCAGCCAATTTACAGGGCCCTACGAGCAGTACTTC. The chain has TRBV3-1 (or the pseudogene TRBV3-2) and TRBJ2-7; tentative D call: TRBD1 (6 bases). V lost 2 bases to trimming and J lost 2 bases, with 10 bases between them. CDR1 and CDR2 (germline): LGHDT, YNNKEL (reference sequence). This CDR3 contains 14 residues.

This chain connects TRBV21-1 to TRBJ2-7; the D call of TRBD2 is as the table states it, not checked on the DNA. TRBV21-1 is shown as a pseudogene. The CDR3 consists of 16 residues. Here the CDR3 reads CASSKDRQRERDEQYF. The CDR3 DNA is TGTGCCAGCAGCAAAGACCGGCAGCGGGAGCGGGACGAGCAGTACTTC.

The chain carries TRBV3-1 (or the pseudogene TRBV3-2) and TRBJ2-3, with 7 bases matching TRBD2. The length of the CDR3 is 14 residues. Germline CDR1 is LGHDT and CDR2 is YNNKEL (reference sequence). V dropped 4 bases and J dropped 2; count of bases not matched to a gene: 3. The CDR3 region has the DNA TGTGCCAGCAGCCGCCTAGCGGCCACAGATACGCAGTATTTT. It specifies CASSRLAATDTQYF.

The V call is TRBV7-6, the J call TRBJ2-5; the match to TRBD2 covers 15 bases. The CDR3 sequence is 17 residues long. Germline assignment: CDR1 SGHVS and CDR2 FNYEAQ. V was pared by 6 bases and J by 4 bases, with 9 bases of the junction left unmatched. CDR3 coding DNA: TGTGCCAGCAGTCATGGACTAGCGGGAGGGCCCTCAGAGACCCAGTACTTC. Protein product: CASSHGLAGGPSETQYF.

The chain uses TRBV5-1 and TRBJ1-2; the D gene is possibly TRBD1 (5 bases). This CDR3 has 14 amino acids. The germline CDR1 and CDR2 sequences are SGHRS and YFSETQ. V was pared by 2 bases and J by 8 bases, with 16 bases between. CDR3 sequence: CASSFISQGGGYTF. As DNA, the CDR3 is TGCGCCAGCAGCTTCATCTCCCAGGGAGGAGGCTACACCTTC.

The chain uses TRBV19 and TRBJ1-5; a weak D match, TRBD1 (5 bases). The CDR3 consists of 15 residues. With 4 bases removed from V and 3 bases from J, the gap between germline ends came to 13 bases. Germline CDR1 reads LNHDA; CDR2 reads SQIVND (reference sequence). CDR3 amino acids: CASSTAGFNNQPQHF. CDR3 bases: TGTGCCAGTAGTACGGCAGGGTTTAACAATCAGCCCCAGCATTTT.

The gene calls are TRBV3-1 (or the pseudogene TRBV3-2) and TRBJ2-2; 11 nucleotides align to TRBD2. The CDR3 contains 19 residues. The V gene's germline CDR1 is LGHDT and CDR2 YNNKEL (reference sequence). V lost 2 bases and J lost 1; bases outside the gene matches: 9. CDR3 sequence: CASSQIPLAGVGNTGELFF. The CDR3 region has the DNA TGTGCCAGCAGCCAAATTCCACTAGCGGGAGTCGGGAACACCGGGGAGCTGTTTTTT.

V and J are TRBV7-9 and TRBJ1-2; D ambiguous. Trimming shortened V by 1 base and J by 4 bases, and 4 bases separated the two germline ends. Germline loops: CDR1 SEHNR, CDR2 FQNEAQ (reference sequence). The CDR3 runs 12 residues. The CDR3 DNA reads TGTGCCAGCAGCTTAGTGAGCTATGGCTACACCTTC. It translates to CASSLVSYGYTF. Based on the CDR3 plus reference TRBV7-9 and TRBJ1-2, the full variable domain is DTGVSQNPRHKITKRGQNVTFRCDPISEHNRLYWYRQTLGQGPEFLTYFQNEAQLEKSRLLSDRFSAERPKGSFSTLEIQRTEQGDSAMYLCASSLVSYGYTFGSGTRLTVV.

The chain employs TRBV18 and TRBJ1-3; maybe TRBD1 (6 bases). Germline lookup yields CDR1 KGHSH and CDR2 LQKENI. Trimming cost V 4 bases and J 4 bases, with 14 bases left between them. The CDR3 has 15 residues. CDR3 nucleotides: TGTGCCAGCTCACTGGACAGCCTGGGGGGAAACACCATATATTTT. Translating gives CASSLDSLGGNTIYF.